These 27 T cell receptor beta chains were all obtained from the same sample, sequenced in a study of blood T cell repertoires in COVID-19 (dated by TCRdb to about 2020). Preparation of the library involved the immunoSEQ multiplex PCR assay. TCRdb re-hosts the immuneACCESS table, in-frame sequences only. Its copies lack some clones; in the studies checked, an unresolved V gene accounts for under half of them, and the cause for the rest is not known. The sample yields around 100,000 clones; over 80% were counted once. The top ten constitute around 16% of the sample. The sample comprised peripheral blood. These receptors were obtained from a man aged 45-65 years with acute or convalescent COVID-19.

V usage is TRBV6-2 or TRBV6-3 and J usage is TRBJ2-1; TRBD2 matches at 13 bases. The V gene's germline CDR1 is MNHEY and CDR2 SVGEGT. The V and J ends lost 5 bases and 7 bases, in that order; junction bases with no gene match: 2. This CDR3 has 14 residues. The CDR3 sequence is CASSGTSGKNEQFF. In DNA, the CDR3 is TGTGCCAGCAGTGGGACTAGCGGGAAGAATGAGCAGTTCTTC.

The chain links TRBV7-9 to TRBJ2-5; 11 bases map to TRBD2. The CDR3 is made up of 18 amino acids. The V gene end was trimmed by 6 bases and the J gene end by 4 bases; junction bases not matched to a gene: 16. The germline V gene encodes CDR1 SEHNR and CDR2 FQNEAQ (reference sequence). The DNA for the CDR3 is TGTGCCAGCAGACGCCGGGGGACTAGCGGTTGGGGCGGAGAGACCCAGTACTTC. It is translated as CASRRRGTSGWGGETQYF.

The chain recombines TRBV30 with TRBJ1-1, with TRBD1 as a possible D gene (5 bases). The CDR3 contains 14 residues. Germline CDR1 is GTSNPN and CDR2 is SVGIG (reference sequence). Trimming took off 0 bases at V and 3 bases at J, with 11 bases between the two ends. The CDR3 region is CAWSVRPGDTEAFF. CDR3 bases: TGTGCCTGGAGTGTACGTCCGGGGGACACTGAAGCTTTCTTT.

The chain links TRBV30 to TRBJ1-6, with 9 bases lining up with TRBD1. This CDR3 is built from 14 residues. After removal of 4 bases from V and 10 bases from J, the junction contained 8 bases not matched to a gene. CDR1 GTSNPN and CDR2 SVGIG come from the germline V gene (reference sequence). The CDR3 DNA reads TGTGCCTGGAAAAGTGGGACAGGGAACTCACCCCTCCACTTT. This codes for CAWKSGTGNSPLHF.

The rearrangement uses TRBV12-5 and TRBJ2-3; 9 nucleotides align to TRBD2. Per the germline V gene, CDR1 is LGHNT and CDR2 is FRNRAP. The length of the CDR3 is 21 residues. V lost 6 bases to trimming and J lost 1 base; unmatched junction nucleotides: 23. The CDR3 sequence: CASGLTPFSLSRGRGTDTQYF. The DNA of the CDR3 is TGTGCTAGTGGCCTTACCCCCTTCTCTCTCTCTCGCGGGAGGGGCACAGATACGCAGTATTTT.

CDR3: CASAPIPVTGLAGPEQFF. CDR3 coding DNA: TGTGCCAGCGCCCCAATCCCCGTCACGGGACTAGCGGGACCTGAGCAGTTCTTC. This rearrangement joins TRBV27 to TRBJ2-1, with 13 bases matching TRBD2. The CDR3 extends over 18 amino acids. Trimming removed 8 bases from V and 9 bases from J; junction bases left unmatched: 19. Germline values: CDR1 MNHEY, CDR2 SMNVEV (reference sequence).

This chain joins TRBV7-9 and TRBJ2-7; TRBD2 aligns across 13 bases. Germline CDR1 is SEHNR and CDR2 is FQNEAQ (reference sequence). This CDR3 is 15 amino acids long. Germline trimming cut 3 bases from V and 6 bases from J; bases unmatched to any gene: 5. CDR3 coding DNA: TGTGCCAGCAGCTTGGGAACTAGCGGGAGGGCCGAGCAGTACTTC. As protein: CASSLGTSGRAEQYF.

DNA of the CDR3: TGTGCCATCAGACCGGGACAGGGGACGTACGAGCAGTACTTC. This gives the protein CAIRPGQGTYEQYF. The chain links TRBV10-3 to TRBJ2-7; 10 bases agree with TRBD1. Germline CDR1 and CDR2: ENHRY and SYGVKD. This CDR3 has 14 residues. Trimming cost V 6 bases and J 4 bases; bases outside gene matches: 6.

The rearrangement uses TRBV6-4 and TRBJ1-4; tentative D call: TRBD1 (5 bases). This CDR3 spans 13 amino acids. V gave up 5 bases and J gave up 11 bases, with 15 bases separating them. In germline, CDR1 is MRHNA, CDR2 SNTAGT. CDR3 amino acids: CASSPDWGEKLFF. For the CDR3, the DNA is TGTGCCAGCAGTCCGGACTGGGGGGAGAAACTGTTTTTT.

This clone was counted between two and nine times. The V gene is TRBV10-3, the J gene TRBJ2-5; 7 bases align to TRBD1. Trimming at V came to 6 bases and at J to 5 bases, leaving 9 bases not matched to a gene. The CDR3 is made up of 14 amino acids. Looked up from germline, CDR1 is ENHRY and CDR2 is SYGVKD. The CDR3 sequence is CAIRKGASGETQYF. The CDR3 DNA reads TGTGCCATCAGAAAGGGGGCGTCGGGGGAGACCCAGTACTTC.

The rearrangement joins TRBV10-2 to TRBJ1-2, with 9 bases that match TRBD1. Germline V gives CDR1 WSHSY, CDR2 SAAADI. Trimming removed 6 bases from V and 4 bases from J; junction bases left unmatched: 6. This CDR3 has 14 amino acids. CDR3 in amino acids: CASSAGQGLYGYTF. The CDR3 coding sequence is TGCGCCAGCAGCGCCGGACAGGGGCTCTATGGCTACACCTTC.

The V and J genes are TRBV10-2 and TRBJ1-6; D ambiguous. This CDR3 has 14 amino acids. With 4 bases removed from V and 6 bases from J, the gap between germline ends came to 10 bases. Germline V CDR1 and CDR2: WSHSY, SAAADI. DNA of the CDR3: TGCGCCAGCAGTGTCCGACAAGTTAATTCACCCCTCCACTTT. Translating it yields CASSVRQVNSPLHF.

This clone was seen only once. The J gene is TRBJ1-5, the V gene TRBV28; possibly TRBD1 for D (6 bases). The CDR3 is 15 residues long. The germline gives CDR1 MDHEN, CDR2 SYDVKM. V lost 6 bases and J 7 bases, leaving 19 bases between the germline ends. CDR3: CASRPRGRGEQPQHF. The CDR3 DNA sequence: TGTGCCAGCAGACCCCGGGGCAGGGGAGAACAGCCCCAGCATTTT.

About this clone: Since a much larger clone is just one base distant, this may be a read error. The rearrangement joins TRBV28 to TRBJ2-1, with TRBD2 matching 14 bases. Germline-derived CDR1 and CDR2 are MDHEN and SYDVKM. V lost 7 bases and J lost 6; bases outside the gene matches: 5. CDR3 length: 15 residues. The DNA of the CDR3 is TGTGCCAGCAACCCGGGACTAGCGGGAGTCAATGAGCAGTTCTTC. Amino acid sequence: CASNPGLAGVNEQFF.

The chain joins TRBV6-5 to TRBJ2-7; 7 bases map to TRBD1. The V and J ends lost 10 bases and 3 bases, in that order; junction bases with no gene match: 6. The CDR3 runs to 12 residues. CDR1 is MNHEY and CDR2 is SVGAGI in the germline V gene. CDR3 in amino acids: CATSGQHYEQYF. CDR3 DNA: TGTGCCACCTCGGGACAGCACTACGAGCAGTACTTC.

J is TRBJ2-2 and V is TRBV19; D perhaps matches TRBD2 (6 bases). The CDR3 extends over 15 amino acids. V lost 7 bases to trimming and J lost 3 bases, with 15 bases between them. In germline, CDR1 is LNHDA, CDR2 SQIVND (reference sequence). CDR3 loop: CASTRAGRDTGELFF. The CDR3 bases are TGTGCCAGTACCAGGGCGGGGCGTGACACCGGGGAGCTGTTTTTT.

This clone was observed a single time. The gene calls are TRBV4-1 and TRBJ1-4; 9 bases fit TRBD1. Trimming took 1 base from V and 5 from J; bases not matched to a gene: 2. In germline, CDR1 is MGHRA, CDR2 YSYEKL. The CDR3 consists of 15 residues. Written as DNA, the CDR3 is TGCGCCAGCAGCCAAGTCGGGACAGGGAATGAAAAACTGTTTTTT. Protein sequence: CASSQVGTGNEKLFF.

V and J are TRBV5-5 and TRBJ2-1; 9 bases align to TRBD1. After removal of 0 bases from V and 0 bases from J, the junction contained 4 bases not matched to a gene. In germline, CDR1 is SGHKS, CDR2 YYEKEE (reference sequence). The CDR3 runs to 17 residues. The CDR3 nucleotides read TGTGCCAGCAGCTTGGTCTTGGGACAGGGCTCCTACAATGAGCAGTTCTTC. Translating it yields CASSLVLGQGSYNEQFF.

The V call is TRBV7-8, the J call TRBJ2-1, with 7 bases fitting TRBD2. Per the germline V gene, CDR1 is SGHVS and CDR2 is FQNEAQ. Trimming took 1 base from V and 8 from J; bases not matched to a gene: 5. This CDR3 region has 14 residues. The CDR3 DNA follows: TGTGCCAGCAGCTTAGGCGGGAGTACGGATGAGCAGTTCTTC. Its translation is CASSLGGSTDEQFF.

This chain uses TRBV4-2 with TRBJ2-2; tentatively, D is TRBD1 (6 bases). The length of the CDR3 is 16 residues. The V gene lost 4 bases and the J gene lost 0 bases, with 12 bases spanning the gap. CDR1 and CDR2 (germline): LGHNA, YNFKEQ. CDR3 DNA sequence: TGTGCCAGCAGCCCGCGATCAGGGGCGAACACCGGGGAGCTGTTTTTT. Translated, it gives CASSPRSGANTGELFF.

The chain recombines TRBV25-1 with TRBJ1-2, with D perhaps TRBD1 (6 bases). CDR1 is MGHDK, CDR2 SYGVNS, per germline. V was shortened by 4 bases and J by 7 bases, with 19 bases between the two germline ends. This CDR3 contains 15 residues. The CDR3 DNA sequence: TGTGCCAGCAGTGTACACCCCAGGGGTGCCGGTGGCTACACCTTC. As protein: CASSVHPRGAGGYTF.

The rearrangement joins TRBV6-5 to TRBJ2-3; the match to TRBD2 covers 8 bases. With 6 bases clipped from V and 2 bases from J, the junction kept 7 bases outside the gene matches. The CDR3 has 15 amino acids. Germline assignment: CDR1 MNHEY and CDR2 SVGAGI. CDR3 in amino acids: CASSPLAEITDTQYF. In nucleotides, the CDR3 is TGTGCCAGCAGCCCACTAGCGGAAATCACAGATACGCAGTATTTT.

V usage is TRBV24-1 and J usage is TRBJ2-1; 9 bases match TRBD2. Germline loops: CDR1 KGHDR, CDR2 SFDVKD. The CDR3 is 17 residues long. The ends lost 4 bases at V and 5 bases at J; junction bases unmatched: 11. CDR3 bases: TGTGCCACCAGTGACCCGCGGCTAGCGGGGACAAACAATGAGCAGTTCTTC. It is translated as CATSDPRLAGTNNEQFF.

Of note for this clone: One end of the junction varies from germline; a read error may be responsible. The rearrangement joins TRBV10-3 to TRBJ2-7; D remains ambiguous. The CDR3 extends over 11 amino acids. CDR1 ENHRY and CDR2 SYGVKD come from the germline V gene. The CDR3 protein is CAISEGLPRHF. CDR3 sequence (DNA): TGTGCCATCAGTGAGGGCCTGCCTAGGCACTTC.

The chain combines TRBV6-5 with TRBJ2-3; D gene uncertain. V was shortened by 5 bases and J by 9 bases, with 6 bases between the two germline ends. Germline V lookup: CDR1 MNHEY, CDR2 SVGAGI. The CDR3 runs to 10 residues. CDR3 coding DNA: TGTGCCAGCAGTCGACAAACGCAGTATTTT. Amino acid sequence: CASSRQTQYF.

The CDR3 region has the DNA TGTGCCAGCAGTTTACTGGGACTAGCGGACAGCACAGATACGCAGTATTTT. As protein: CASSLLGLADSTDTQYF. The V call is TRBV28, the J call TRBJ2-3; 11 bases line up with TRBD2. Germline trimming cut 2 bases from V and 0 bases from J; bases unmatched to any gene: 4. The CDR3 extends over 17 amino acids. Germline V gene lookup returns CDR1 MDHEN and CDR2 SYDVKM.

This clone has only a few counts. This chain's CDR3 is CASSQDATTDTQYF. The CDR3 DNA is TGTGCCAGCAGCCAAGACGCTACTACAGATACGCAGTATTTT. V and J are TRBV4-2 and TRBJ2-3; no firm D call. Germline CDR1 and CDR2: LGHNA and YNFKEQ. V gave up 0 bases and J gave up 3 bases, with 7 bases separating them. The CDR3 is 14 amino acids.